This T cell receptor beta chain was sequenced for a study of T cell responses to AZD1222 COVID-19 vaccine. Deletions cut 6 bases from V and 4 bases from J, with 10 bases between. The CDR3 length is 13 residues. The germline V gene encodes CDR1 MNHEY and CDR2 SVGAGI. Sequencing used immunoSEQ multiplex PCR; TCRdb keeps in-frame clones, though not all of them. The sample holds approximately 150,000 clones, approximately 90% seen once. The sample in question was peripheral blood, obtained 28 days after the second AZD1222 dose. The gene calls are TRBV6-5 and TRBJ1-5; D gene uncertain. The clonotype comes from an adult who received the AZD1222 COVID-19 vaccine. The CDR3 nucleotides read TGTGCCAGCAGGATCAGTGAGAATCAGCCCCAGCATTTT. This codes for CASRISENQPQHF.